Following are 3 T cell receptor beta chains from one sample sequenced in a study of beta chain features in type 1 diabetes. Every bit of the isolated RNA underwent reverse transcription, so sequencing read expressed TCRB transcripts. The method was immunoSEQ multiplex PCR; TCRdb's version includes in-frame clones alone and lacks a portion of them. The sample carries 150,000 or so clones, about 51% recorded once. Material for sequencing was Tregs from blood. The receptors here all came from a man aged 18 to 35 in good health.

This chain links TRBV7-8 with TRBJ1-5; TRBD1 aligns across 11 bases. J gave up 2 bases and V 5 bases, and 8 bases lay outside the gene matches. This CDR3 comprises 17 residues. Looked up from germline, CDR1 is SGHVS and CDR2 is FQNEAQ. The CDR3 nucleotides are TGTGCCAGCAGCCATAGGACAGGGGGCTTGGGCAATCAGCCCCAGCATTTT. This encodes CASSHRTGGLGNQPQHF.

There are a few counts of this clone. This chain uses TRBV6-5 with TRBJ2-7; no definite D call. Germline V gene data show CDR1 as MNHEY and CDR2 as SVGAGI. The CDR3 extends over 12 amino acids. V lost 8 bases and J 4 bases, leaving 12 bases between the germline ends. CDR3 in DNA: TGTGCCAGCGCCAATTTTCGGTACGAGCAGTACTTC. This gives the protein CASANFRYEQYF.

This chain connects TRBV6-5 to TRBJ1-1; 10 bases map to TRBD1. CDR3 length: 14 amino acids. V lost 4 bases and J lost 4; bases outside the gene matches: 3. Germline lookup yields CDR1 MNHEY and CDR2 SVGAGI. CDR3 DNA sequence: TGTGCCAGCAGTTTTGGACAGGGGGTCACTGAAGCTTTCTTT. Translating it yields CASSFGQGVTEAFF.